This TCR beta chain was observed in a study of cytomegalovirus exposure and HLA in healthy donors. With 60 Vbeta and 13 Jbeta primers, the PCR was carried out. The method was immunoSEQ multiplex PCR; TCRdb's version includes in-frame clones alone and lacks a portion of them. There are over 150,000 clones in the sample; 77% occur only once, and over 2% lies in the top ten. The CDR3 loop spans 15 amino acids. The V segment lost 5 bases and the J segment 6 bases; nucleotides outside the gene matches: 12. The germline V gene has CDR1 MNHEY and CDR2 SMNVEV (reference sequence). The chain carries TRBV27 and TRBJ1-2; 7 positions agree with TRBD1. Sequenced input: PBMCs. The origin of this receptor is a woman between 40 and 50 years old in good health and CMV-seropositive. DNA for the CDR3: TGTGCCAGCAGTCCCCAGGTAGGGGGCTATAATGGCTACACCTTC. Its protein is CASSPQVGGYNGYTF.